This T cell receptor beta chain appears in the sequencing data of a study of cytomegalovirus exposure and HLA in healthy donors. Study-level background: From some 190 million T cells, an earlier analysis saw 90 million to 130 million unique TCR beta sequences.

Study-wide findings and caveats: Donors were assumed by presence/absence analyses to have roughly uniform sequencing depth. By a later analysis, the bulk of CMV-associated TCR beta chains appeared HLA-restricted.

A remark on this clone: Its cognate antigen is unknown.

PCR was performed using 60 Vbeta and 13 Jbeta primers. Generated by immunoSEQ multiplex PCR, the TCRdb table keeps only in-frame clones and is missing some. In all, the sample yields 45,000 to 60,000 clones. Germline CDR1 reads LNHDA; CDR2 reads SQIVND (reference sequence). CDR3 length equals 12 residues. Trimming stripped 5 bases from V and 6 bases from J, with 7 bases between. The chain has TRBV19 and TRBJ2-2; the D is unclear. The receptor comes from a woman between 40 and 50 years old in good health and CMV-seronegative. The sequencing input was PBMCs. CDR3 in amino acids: CASSSRAGELFF. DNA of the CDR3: TGTGCCAGTAGTTCCCGAGCCGGGGAGCTGTTTTTT.